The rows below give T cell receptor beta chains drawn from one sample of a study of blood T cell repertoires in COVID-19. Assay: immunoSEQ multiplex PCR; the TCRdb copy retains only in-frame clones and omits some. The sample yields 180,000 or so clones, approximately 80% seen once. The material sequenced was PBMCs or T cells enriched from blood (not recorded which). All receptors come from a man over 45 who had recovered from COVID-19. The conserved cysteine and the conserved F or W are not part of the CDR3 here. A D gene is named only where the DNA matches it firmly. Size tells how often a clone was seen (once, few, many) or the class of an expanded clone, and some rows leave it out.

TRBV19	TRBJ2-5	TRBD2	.	ASSILGTSGKEETQY
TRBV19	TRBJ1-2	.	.	ASRTALPGYT
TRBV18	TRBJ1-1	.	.	ASSPYGPNTEAF
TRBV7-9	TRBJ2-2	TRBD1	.	ASSLGQGALTGELF
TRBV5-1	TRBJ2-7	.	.	ASSLDAISYEQY
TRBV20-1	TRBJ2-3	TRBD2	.	SASPAGELTDTQY
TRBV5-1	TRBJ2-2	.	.	ASSFSLLAGIANTGELF
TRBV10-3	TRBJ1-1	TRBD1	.	AISPVDRGSTEAF
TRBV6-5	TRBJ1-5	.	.	ASSYRENQPQH
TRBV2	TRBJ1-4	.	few	ASSPQAESEKLF
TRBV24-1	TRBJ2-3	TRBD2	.	ATSDPLALAGGADTQY
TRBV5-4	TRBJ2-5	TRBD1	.	ASSSGTGKETQY
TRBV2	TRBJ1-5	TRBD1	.	ASGGTGSNQPQH
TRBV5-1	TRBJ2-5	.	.	ASSPGGGETQY
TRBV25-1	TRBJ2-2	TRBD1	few	ASGPGTGLTGELF
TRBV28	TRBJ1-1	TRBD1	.	ASSGTGGLTTEAF
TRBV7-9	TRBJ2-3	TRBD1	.	ASSSDRATDTQY
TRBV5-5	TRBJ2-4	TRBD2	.	ASSTGTSRTGNIQY
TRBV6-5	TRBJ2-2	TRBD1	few	ASSSGQAGELF
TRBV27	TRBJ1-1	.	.	ASSLVRNTEAF
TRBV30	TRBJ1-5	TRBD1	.	AWSSGGGQPQH
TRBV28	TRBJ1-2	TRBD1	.	ATPDRVNDGYT
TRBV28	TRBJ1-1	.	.	ASSLGGMNTEAF
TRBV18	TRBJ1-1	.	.	ASSLDKNTEAF
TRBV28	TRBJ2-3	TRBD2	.	ASKEGGGPDTQY
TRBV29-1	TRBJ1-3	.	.	SVRTEGNTIY
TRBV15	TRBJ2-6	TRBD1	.	ATSRAPGQGNFGANVLT
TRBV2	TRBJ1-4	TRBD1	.	ASSKRDRVEKLF
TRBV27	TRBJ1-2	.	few	ATMEMVGRGYT
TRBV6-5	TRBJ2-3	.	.	ASRAGTDTQY
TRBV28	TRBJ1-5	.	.	ASIPRRGDQPQH
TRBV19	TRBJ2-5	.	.	ASSQGLGGLAQY
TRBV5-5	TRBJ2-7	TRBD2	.	ASSLLAGGPYEQY
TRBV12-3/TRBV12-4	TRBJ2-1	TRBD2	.	ADGLAGGGEQF
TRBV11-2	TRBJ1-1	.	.	ASSLVGIRGHSTEAF
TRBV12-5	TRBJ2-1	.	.	ASGLMEGNEQF
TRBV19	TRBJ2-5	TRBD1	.	ASSGFRGSETQY
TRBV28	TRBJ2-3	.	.	ASRVQGRGTQY
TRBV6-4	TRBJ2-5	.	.	ASSDKPRETQY
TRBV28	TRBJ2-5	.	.	AGQDNQETQY
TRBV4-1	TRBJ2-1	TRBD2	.	ASSRLTSGDYNEQF
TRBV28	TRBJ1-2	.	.	AVGIRENYGYT
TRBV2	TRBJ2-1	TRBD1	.	ASRPGTGGLGEQF
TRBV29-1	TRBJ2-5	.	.	SVSGRGETQY